This TCR beta chain was recorded in a study of blood T cell repertoires in COVID-19. Overall study: Collection of acute and convalescent COVID-19 samples took place in the United States, Italy and Spain. PBMCs, B-cell-depleted T cells, or T cells provided the cDNA or gDNA that made up the material.

TCRdb's table, derived via immunoSEQ multiplex PCR, lists solely in-frame clones and lacks some. The sample holds 250,000 to 300,000 clones, roughly 90% seen once. V was pared by 3 bases and J by 4 bases, with 4 bases of the junction left unmatched. CDR3 length equals 15 residues. CDR1 and CDR2 (germline): KGHDR, SFDVKD. The rearrangement links TRBV24-1 to TRBJ1-5; 8 bases match TRBD1. Material: peripheral blood. The source is a woman in her 70s with COVID-19, enrolled during active disease. The CDR3 protein is CATSDRTGLNQPQHF. The CDR3 DNA is TGTGCCACCAGTGATCGGACAGGGCTAAATCAGCCCCAGCATTTT.